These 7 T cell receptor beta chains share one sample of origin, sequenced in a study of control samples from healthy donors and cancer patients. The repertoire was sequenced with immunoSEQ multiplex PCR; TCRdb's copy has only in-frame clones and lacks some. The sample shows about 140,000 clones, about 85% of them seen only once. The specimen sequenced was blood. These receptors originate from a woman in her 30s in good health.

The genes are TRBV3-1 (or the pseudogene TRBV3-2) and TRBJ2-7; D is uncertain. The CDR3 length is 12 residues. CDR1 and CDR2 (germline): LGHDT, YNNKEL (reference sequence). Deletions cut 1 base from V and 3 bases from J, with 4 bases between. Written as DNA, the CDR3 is TGTGCCAGCAGCCAAGGGATCTACGAGCAGTACTTC. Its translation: CASSQGIYEQYF.

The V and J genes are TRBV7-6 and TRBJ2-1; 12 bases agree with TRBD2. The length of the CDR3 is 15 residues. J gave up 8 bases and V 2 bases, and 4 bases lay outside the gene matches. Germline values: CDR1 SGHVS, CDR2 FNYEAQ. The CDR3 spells CASSLLASGRDEQFF. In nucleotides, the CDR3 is TGTGCCAGCAGCTTATTGGCTAGCGGGAGGGATGAGCAGTTCTTC.

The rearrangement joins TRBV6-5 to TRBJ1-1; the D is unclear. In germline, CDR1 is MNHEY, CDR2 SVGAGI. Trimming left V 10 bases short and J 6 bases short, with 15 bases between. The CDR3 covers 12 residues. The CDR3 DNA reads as TGTGCCATCTCCCAGGTGGTTGCTGAAGCTTTCTTT. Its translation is CAISQVVAEAFF.

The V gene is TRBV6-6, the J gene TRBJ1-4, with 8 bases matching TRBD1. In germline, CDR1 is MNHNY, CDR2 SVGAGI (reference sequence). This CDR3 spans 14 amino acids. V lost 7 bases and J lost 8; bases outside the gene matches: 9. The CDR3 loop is CASNFRQGWEKLFF. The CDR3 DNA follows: TGTGCCAGCAATTTCAGACAGGGGTGGGAAAAACTGTTTTTT.

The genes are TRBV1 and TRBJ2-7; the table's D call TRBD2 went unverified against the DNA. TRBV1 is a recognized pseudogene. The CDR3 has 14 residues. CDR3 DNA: TGCACCAGCAGTGATAGCGGGAGCGTCTGCGAGCAGTACTTC. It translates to CTSSDSGSVCEQYF.

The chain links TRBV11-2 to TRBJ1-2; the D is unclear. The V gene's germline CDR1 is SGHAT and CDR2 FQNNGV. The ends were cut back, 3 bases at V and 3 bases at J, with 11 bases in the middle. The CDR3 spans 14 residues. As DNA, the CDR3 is TGTGCCAGCAGCTTGGACCGAAAGTACTATGGCTACACCTTC. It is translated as CASSLDRKYYGYTF.

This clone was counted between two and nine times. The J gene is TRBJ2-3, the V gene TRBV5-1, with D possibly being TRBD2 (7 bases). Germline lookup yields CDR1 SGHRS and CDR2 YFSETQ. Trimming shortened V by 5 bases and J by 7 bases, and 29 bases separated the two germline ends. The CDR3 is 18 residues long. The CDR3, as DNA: TGCGCCAGCAGTCCCCGCGGGTCCGCGAGGGGAGGGACAAATACGCAGTATTTT. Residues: CASSPRGSARGGTNTQYF.